This entry lists 8 T cell receptor beta chains sequenced from one sample in a study of PD-L1 blockade in urothelial cancer. Only in-frame clones appear in the TCRdb table, and some are missing; sequencing was by immunoSEQ multiplex PCR. Altogether approximately 72,000 clones are present, approximately 86% being singletons, with the ten largest covering 15%. Time point described: pretreatment peripheral blood. The source was PBMCs, collected around atezolizumab (anti-PD-L1) treatment. Receptors were obtained from a man in his sixties with urothelial cancer.

This clone was detected a few times. V usage is TRBV5-1 and J usage is TRBJ1-1, with TRBD1 as a possible D gene (5 bases). Trimming took off 0 bases at V and 4 bases at J, with 13 bases between the two ends. The germline V gene has CDR1 SGHRS and CDR2 YFSETQ. This CDR3 comprises 15 residues. CDR3 nucleotide sequence: TGCGCCAGCAGCTTGGAAGCAGGGATGGGCACTGAAGCTTTCTTT. As protein: CASSLEAGMGTEAFF.

The genes are TRBV20-1 and TRBJ1-2, with D possibly being TRBD1 (5 bases). This CDR3 is 11 amino acids long. Germline values: CDR1 DFQATT, CDR2 SNEGSKA (reference sequence). The V gene lost 5 bases and the J gene lost 7 bases, with 11 bases spanning the gap. Here the CDR3 reads CSASTGFGYTF. The CDR3 bases are TGCAGTGCTTCAACAGGTTTTGGCTACACCTTC.

The chain carries TRBV30 and TRBJ2-5; D is undetermined. CDR3 length: 12 residues. Trimming took 2 bases from V and 5 from J, leaving 9 bases between them. Germline V gene sequence: CDR1 GTSNPN, CDR2 SVGIG (reference sequence). CDR3 nucleotides: TGTGCCTGGAGTCCCCATCAGGAGACCCAGTACTTC. Encoded protein: CAWSPHQETQYF.

The rearrangement uses TRBV18 and TRBJ1-1; D is unresolved. Germline V gene data show CDR1 as KGHSH and CDR2 as LQKENI. Trimming took off 5 bases at V and 1 base at J, with 11 bases between the two ends. The CDR3 has 14 amino acids. CDR3 nucleotide sequence: TGTGCCAGCTCATTTCCAGGCCAGAACACTGAAGCTTTCTTT. Translated: CASSFPGQNTEAFF.

The sample holds a few counts of this clone. The rearrangement joins TRBV29-1 to TRBJ1-1; D uncertain. The CDR3 is made up of 14 amino acids. Germline-derived CDR1 and CDR2 are SQVTM and ANQGSEA. Between the trimmed V and J ends, which lost 0 bases and 7 bases, there was a span of 15 bases. The CDR3 sequence is CSVEDLGRRREAFF. The CDR3 DNA reads as TGCAGCGTTGAAGATCTAGGGAGGCGCCGTGAAGCTTTCTTT.

V usage is TRBV7-2 and J usage is TRBJ1-1, with a possible D match to TRBD1 (5 bases). This CDR3 comprises 12 residues. The germline CDR1 and CDR2 sequences are SGHTA and FQGNSA. V gave up 1 base and J gave up 13 bases, with 13 bases separating them. In DNA, the CDR3 is TGTGCCAGCAGCTTAGTGACAGAACAAGTTTTCTTT. Translation gives CASSLVTEQVFF.

This clone was seen once. The chain links TRBV6-1 to TRBJ2-7; 7 bases align to TRBD1. V lost 3 bases and J lost 3; bases outside the gene matches: 5. Germline-derived CDR1 and CDR2 are MNHNS and SASEGT. The CDR3 has 14 residues. The CDR3 here is CASSDRDSFYEQYF. The CDR3 nucleotides are TGTGCCAGCAGTGATAGGGACAGCTTCTACGAGCAGTACTTC.

Concerning this clone itself: Other DNA sequences in this specimen translate into the identical CDR3. V usage is TRBV15 and J usage is TRBJ1-4; 7 bases agree with TRBD1. The CDR3 contains 15 residues. V lost 0 bases to trimming and J lost 4 bases; unmatched junction nucleotides: 2. CDR1 is LNHNV and CDR2 is YYDKDF in the germline V gene (reference sequence). CDR3 protein: CATSRDRGSNEKLFF. The CDR3 DNA is TGTGCCACCAGCAGAGACAGGGGGAGTAATGAAAAACTGTTTTTT.